The source of this TCR beta chain is a study of shared clonotypes between healthy human individuals. As for the study in general: Every donor yielded three CD4 naive, three CD4 memory, two CD8 naive and one CD8 memory plate. Study-level findings and limits: Clonotype sharing among donors likely depends on sequencing depth. Compared with memory subsets, naive subsets generally had larger estimated richness.

Germline V gene data show CDR1 as WSHSY and CDR2 as SAAADI. CDR3 size: 16 residues. Trimming took 2 bases from V and 4 from J, leaving 18 bases between them. Only in-frame clones appear in the TCRdb table, and some are missing; sequencing was by immunoSEQ multiplex PCR. This table holds some 660,000 clones, roughly 72% found once. Donors comprised healthy HIV-negative adults lacking recent acute infections or vaccinations. Worth noting for this clone: The antigen is unknown.

The rearrangement uses TRBV10-2 and TRBJ2-7, with D perhaps given as TRBD1 or TRBD2 (6 bases each). The specimen was memory CD4+ T cells sorted from blood. Subset noted: CD45RA-negative fraction. This receptor was obtained from a woman under 40 in good health. CDR3 DNA sequence: TGCGCCAGCAGTGAGCCCCACAGGGCGGGAATATACGAGCAGTACTTC. Encoded protein: CASSEPHRAGIYEQYF.